The next 25 T cell receptor beta chains were all read from a single sample in a study of blood T cell repertoires in COVID-19. The method was immunoSEQ multiplex PCR; TCRdb's version includes in-frame clones alone and lacks a portion of them. The data show roughly 150,000 clones, with around nine tenths seen just once and roughly 2% held by the top ten. Sequencing was carried out using peripheral blood. Receptor source: a man over 45 who had recovered from COVID-19.

The chain links TRBV19 to TRBJ1-1; the match to TRBD1 covers 7 bases. V dropped 4 bases and J dropped 1; count of bases not matched to a gene: 12. The germline V gene encodes CDR1 LNHDA and CDR2 SQIVND (reference sequence). The CDR3 has 17 residues. This CDR3 reads CASSRTQGTPGNTEAFF. CDR3 DNA sequence: TGTGCCAGTAGTAGGACACAGGGGACCCCGGGGAACACTGAAGCTTTCTTT. Drawing the rest from reference TRBV19 and TRBJ1-1, the complete variable domain is DGGITQSPKYLFRKEGQNVTLSCEQNLNHDAMYWYRQDPGQGLRLIYYSQIVNDFQKGDIAEGYSVSREKKESFPLTVTSAQKNPTAFYLCASSRTQGTPGNTEAFFGQGTRLTVV.

The rearrangement links TRBV4-1 to TRBJ1-2, with D possibly being TRBD1 (5 bases). The V gene's germline CDR1 is MGHRA and CDR2 YSYEKL. V lost 11 bases and J 4 bases, leaving 23 bases between the germline ends. The CDR3 totals 15 residues. CDR3 DNA sequence: TGCGCCCAACGCCTTCGAAGGGGCGGAACCTATGGCTACACCTTC. Protein product: CAQRLRRGGTYGYTF.

The gene calls are TRBV19 and TRBJ1-2, with 8 bases that match TRBD1. V lost 5 bases, J lost 2 bases, and 10 bases stayed unmatched. The CDR3 contains 16 residues. CDR1 LNHDA and CDR2 SQIVND come from the germline V gene (reference sequence). CDR3 bases: TGTGCCAGTAGTTCCTACTCCCGGGACAGGAACTATGGCTACACCTTC. Its protein is CASSSYSRDRNYGYTF.

Here the CDR3 DNA reads TGTGCCAGCAGCTGGGACAGGGGGGACTATGGCTACACCTTC. This codes for CASSWDRGDYGYTF. The rearrangement links TRBV5-6 to TRBJ1-2, with 11 bases identical to TRBD1. Germline assignment: CDR1 SGHDT and CDR2 YYEEEE. CDR3 length equals 14 residues. V lost 3 bases and J lost 3; bases outside the gene matches: 1.

V usage is TRBV30 and J usage is TRBJ2-3; 8 nucleotides line up with TRBD1. Germline CDR1 is GTSNPN and CDR2 is SVGIG (reference sequence). V dropped 2 bases and J dropped 10; count of bases not matched to a gene: 8. The CDR3 extends over 13 amino acids. The CDR3 protein is CAWSSGQARAQYF. The CDR3 DNA sequence: TGTGCCTGGAGTTCGGGACAGGCCCGAGCGCAGTATTTT.

The chain recombines TRBV13 with TRBJ1-6, with D uncertain. Germline V gives CDR1 PRHDT, CDR2 FYEKMQ (reference sequence). The CDR3 has 15 residues. The V and J ends lost 1 base and 10 bases respectively, with 14 bases between them. The CDR3 DNA reads TGTGCCAGCAGCTTAGTCCTGGTGGGGAGATCACCCCTCCACTTT. This sequence encodes CASSLVLVGRSPLHF. The full variable domain, completed using reference TRBV13 and TRBJ1-6, is AAGVIQSPRHLIKEKRETATLKCYPIPRHDTVYWYQQGPGQDPQFLISFYEKMQSDKGSIPDRFSAQQFSDYHSELNMSSLELGDSALYFCASSLVLVGRSPLHFGNGTRLTVT.

This clone has just a few counts. The chain couples TRBV5-6 to TRBJ2-7, with D perhaps TRBD2 (6 bases). The CDR3 runs to 13 residues. Germline-derived CDR1 and CDR2 are SGHDT and YYEEEE. The germline V and J ends were trimmed by 3 bases and 4 bases, with 11 bases remaining between them. CDR3 sequence: CASSYARGYEQYF. The DNA of the CDR3 is TGTGCCAGCAGCTATGCACGGGGGTACGAGCAGTACTTC.

This rearrangement joins TRBV14 to TRBJ2-6; D is unclear. The germline V and J ends were trimmed by 0 bases and 4 bases, with 16 bases remaining between them. Germline CDR1 is SGHDN and CDR2 is FVKESK. The CDR3 is made up of 18 amino acids. CDR3 nucleotides: TGTGCCAGCAGCCAAGATTTGGTGGGCCGGCTCGGGGCCAACGTCCTGACTTTC. Translation: CASSQDLVGRLGANVLTF. Based on the CDR3 plus reference TRBV14 and TRBJ2-6, the full variable domain is EAGVTQFPSHSVIEKGQTVTLRCDPISGHDNLYWYRRVMGKEIKFLLHFVKESKQDESGMPNNRFLAERTGGTYSTLKVQPAELEDSGVYFCASSQDLVGRLGANVLTFGAGSRLTVL.

The chain carries TRBV5-1 and TRBJ2-4, with D maybe TRBD2 (5 bases). This CDR3 has 17 residues. Between the trimmed V and J ends, which lost 0 bases and 1 base, there was a span of 14 bases. CDR1 is SGHRS and CDR2 is YFSETQ in the germline V gene. The chain's CDR3 is CASSLVVSRAAKNIQYF. The CDR3, as DNA: TGCGCCAGCAGCTTGGTTGTGTCGAGGGCGGCCAAAAACATTCAGTACTTC.

This chain uses TRBV19 with TRBJ2-3; D possibly corresponds to TRBD2 (5 bases). The CDR3 is 16 residues long. Germline-derived CDR1 and CDR2 are LNHDA and SQIVND (reference sequence). Between the trimmed V and J ends, which lost 3 bases and 7 bases, there was a span of 20 bases. In nucleotides, the CDR3 is TGTGCCAGTAGTATTATTCTACCAACTTCGGGAAATACGCAGTATTTT. Its protein is CASSIILPTSGNTQYF.

The CDR3 DNA follows: TGCGCCAGCAGCCAAGTACGGGGATCTCACAATGAGCAGTTCTTC. Translation gives CASSQVRGSHNEQFF. The chain carries TRBV4-1 and TRBJ2-1; D is possibly TRBD2 (5 bases). V lost 1 base and J 5 bases, leaving 12 bases between the germline ends. Germline CDR1 is MGHRA and CDR2 is YSYEKL. CDR3 size: 15 residues.

V and J are TRBV5-1 and TRBJ1-6, with 9 bases fitting TRBD1. Germline V gene data show CDR1 as SGHRS and CDR2 as YFSETQ. The CDR3 consists of 15 residues. J lost 5 bases, V lost 0 bases, and 0 bases had no gene match. The CDR3 loop reads CASSLGDRDNSPLHF. The CDR3 DNA is TGCGCCAGCAGCTTGGGGGACAGGGATAATTCACCCCTCCACTTT.

The V call is TRBV9, the J call TRBJ1-2, with D uncertain. This CDR3 has 16 residues. The germline V gene has CDR1 SGDLS and CDR2 YYNGEE. V gave up 3 bases and J gave up 5 bases, with 20 bases separating them. The CDR3 sequence: CASSALRLSERYGYTF. CDR3 in DNA: TGTGCCAGCAGCGCCCTTCGATTATCAGAGCGGTATGGCTACACCTTC.

CDR3 in DNA: TGTGCCAGCAGCGCCCGGGACAGGGGGATATTAGCCAAAAACATTCAGTACTTC. Protein product: CASSARDRGILAKNIQYF. The chain is built from TRBV9 and TRBJ2-4; TRBD1 matches at 11 bases. CDR1 is SGDLS and CDR2 is YYNGEE in the germline V gene. The CDR3 is 18 residues long. Unmatched junction bases numbered 8, after V lost 3 bases and J lost 0 bases.

The rearrangement uses TRBV28 and TRBJ1-4; TRBD1 matches at 12 bases. The CDR3 sequence is 17 residues long. V gave up 6 bases and J gave up 2 bases; unmatched junction bases: 7. Per germline, CDR1 MDHEN and CDR2 SYDVKM. The CDR3 sequence is CASSPRDRGLTNEKLFF. The CDR3 DNA reads as TGTGCCAGCAGCCCCCGGGACAGGGGGCTGACTAATGAAAAACTGTTTTTT.

Here the CDR3 reads CASSTLYEQYF. The CDR3, as DNA: TGTGCCAGCAGCACTCTATACGAGCAGTACTTC. The rearrangement joins TRBV7-6 to TRBJ2-7; D uncertain. Germline V gene sequence: CDR1 SGHVS, CDR2 FNYEAQ. This CDR3 spans 11 amino acids. Trimming stripped 5 bases from V and 4 bases from J, with 6 bases between.

The chain recombines TRBV9 with TRBJ2-7; 9 bases line up with TRBD2. Germline CDR1 and CDR2: SGDLS and YYNGEE. The CDR3 covers 15 residues. V lost 4 bases to trimming and J lost 2 bases; unmatched junction nucleotides: 7. The DNA for the CDR3 is TGTGCCAGCAGCCCAGGGACTAGCCGGGCCTACGAGCAGTACTTC. It translates to CASSPGTSRAYEQYF.

The rearrangement joins TRBV5-4 to TRBJ2-3, with D tentatively TRBD1 (6 bases). Germline CDR1 and CDR2: SGHNT and YYREEE (reference sequence). V was pared by 7 bases and J by 7 bases, with 22 bases between. The length of the CDR3 is 15 residues. This CDR3 reads CASQLDSGFSNTQYF. In nucleotides, the CDR3 is TGTGCCAGCCAACTGGACAGTGGTTTTTCAAATACGCAGTATTTT.

The rearrangement uses TRBV9 and TRBJ2-7; 8 bases line up with TRBD2. Per germline, CDR1 SGDLS and CDR2 YYNGEE. Germline trimming cut 4 bases from V and 0 bases from J; bases unmatched to any gene: 3. The CDR3 sequence is 14 residues long. In DNA form, the CDR3 reads TGTGCCAGCAGCTTTAGCGGGACCTCCTACGAGCAGTACTTC. Translating it yields CASSFSGTSYEQYF.

The chain recombines TRBV7-9 with TRBJ1-2; D is possibly TRBD1 (6 bases). Germline V gives CDR1 SEHNR, CDR2 FQNEAQ (reference sequence). CDR3 size: 14 residues. The ends were cut back, 5 bases at V and 2 bases at J, with 12 bases in the middle. CDR3 sequence reads: CASSEPTGNYGYTF. The DNA for the CDR3 is TGTGCCAGCAGCGAACCAACAGGGAACTATGGCTACACCTTC.

The chain links TRBV7-8 to TRBJ1-1; D perhaps matches TRBD1 (6 bases). Germline V CDR1 and CDR2: SGHVS, FQNEAQ. V was shortened by 1 base and J by 5 bases, with 14 bases between the two germline ends. The CDR3 has 15 residues. CDR3 bases: TGTGCCAGCAGCTTAGGTACCAGGGGTCGAACTGAAGCTTTCTTT. This encodes CASSLGTRGRTEAFF.

The rearrangement uses TRBV19 and TRBJ1-1, with D possibly TRBD1 on 6 matching bases. The CDR3 spans 15 residues. The V and J ends lost 4 bases and 5 bases respectively, with 17 bases between them. Germline CDR1 is LNHDA and CDR2 is SQIVND (reference sequence). CDR3 amino acids: CASSRRRQGRTEAFF. CDR3 sequence (DNA): TGTGCCAGTAGTAGACGGAGGCAGGGGAGAACTGAAGCTTTCTTT.

The V gene is TRBV3-1 (or the pseudogene TRBV3-2), the J gene TRBJ2-5; D unclear. The ends were cut back, 4 bases at V and 3 bases at J, with 9 bases in the middle. The CDR3 length is 13 residues. CDR1 and CDR2 from the germline V gene are LGHDT and YNNKEL (reference sequence). The CDR3 spells CASSPTHKETQYF. CDR3 nucleotides: TGTGCCAGCAGCCCCACCCACAAAGAGACCCAGTACTTC.

This rearrangement joins TRBV9 to TRBJ2-2; 7 nucleotides line up with TRBD1. Unmatched junction bases numbered 1, after V lost 1 base and J lost 4 bases. Looked up from germline, CDR1 is SGDLS and CDR2 is YYNGEE. The CDR3 consists of 14 residues. CDR3 amino acids: CASSVSGGTGELFF. The CDR3 region has the DNA TGTGCCAGCAGCGTATCAGGGGGCACCGGGGAGCTGTTTTTT.

The chain has TRBV18 and TRBJ2-1, with 10 nucleotides matching TRBD2. The ends lost 1 base at V and 7 bases at J; junction bases unmatched: 7. Germline CDR1 is KGHSH and CDR2 is LQKENI. This CDR3 is built from 16 residues. The CDR3 nucleotides read TGTGCCAGCTCACCACGGGGAAGCGGGGGGGCGAATGAGCAGTTCTTC. This gives the protein CASSPRGSGGANEQFF.